This TCR beta chain appears in the sequencing data of a study of metastatic and nonmetastatic thyroid tumors. At the level of the study: Malignant thyroid and benign thyroid patients provided blood and tumor or nodule tissue whose repertoires were compared. Whole-study results and caveats: Reportedly, malignant thyroid tumors had significantly higher TCR beta diversity than benign nodules, in blood and tumor.

This clone was observed a handful of times. The target antigen is unknown. Treatment of any kind had been given to no patient before thyroid surgery. This CDR3 region has 13 residues. CDR1 is GTSNPN, CDR2 SVGIG, per germline (reference sequence). Between the trimmed V and J ends, which lost 2 bases and 5 bases, there was a span of 11 bases. Original processing methods: Differences in CDR3 between clinicopathological groups were drawn on to build a classifier intended to discriminate distant-metastatic papillary thyroid cancer patients. TCRdb re-clonotyped the PCR reads via MiXCR. TCRdb assigned the V and J calls; the authors' analysis was not used. The sample shows over 20,000 clones, approximately 10% of them seen only once.

This rearrangement joins TRBV30 to TRBJ2-3; no definite D call. The sequence was collected from a female donor with papillary thyroid cancer or a benign thyroid nodule (not recorded which). Some clones in this sample may be carry-over from other donors' samples. Sample: blood. The CDR3 loop is CAWSTQAGDTQYF. As DNA, the CDR3 is TGTGCCTGGAGTACCCAGGCTGGAGATACGCAGTATTTT.